The next 5 T cell receptor beta chains were all read from a single sample in a study of blood T cell repertoires in COVID-19. The protocol was immunoSEQ multiplex PCR, while the TCRdb copy is restricted to in-frame clones and leaves out a portion. Among approximately 100,000 clones listed, about four fifths were seen once. Material for sequencing was peripheral blood. These receptors originate from a human donor in a cohort sampled during active COVID-19.

The V call is TRBV7-9, the J call TRBJ2-2, with 7 bases lining up with TRBD2. The CDR3 sequence is 15 residues long. The trim removed 5 bases at V and 2 bases at J, leaving 5 bases unmatched. Germline CDR1 and CDR2: SEHNR and FQNEAQ (reference sequence). The CDR3 DNA is TGTGCCAGCAGCCTGGGACTACCAAACACCGGGGAGCTGTTTTTT. It codes for CASSLGLPNTGELFF.

The CDR3 coding sequence is TGTGCCAGCAGTCTCCTCCCCACAGGGAATTCTGGCTACACCTTC. Translated, it gives CASSLLPTGNSGYTF. This chain joins TRBV28 and TRBJ1-2, with D perhaps matching TRBD1 (6 bases). This CDR3 contains 15 residues. From germline, CDR1 is MDHEN and CDR2 SYDVKM. The V and J ends lost 5 bases and 7 bases respectively, with 20 bases between them.

J is TRBJ1-2 and V is TRBV7-2; TRBD1 agrees at 11 bases. The V gene's germline CDR1 is SGHTA and CDR2 FQGNSA. The CDR3 contains 14 residues. V lost 5 bases, J lost 8 bases, and 7 bases stayed unmatched. CDR3 sequence (DNA): TGTGCCAGCAGCCCGAGGACAGGGGGCAAAGGCTACACCTTC. As protein: CASSPRTGGKGYTF.

V usage is TRBV11-2 and J usage is TRBJ2-5, with TRBD2 identical over 11 bases. V lost 0 bases, J lost 5 bases, and 2 bases stayed unmatched. The CDR3 length is 15 residues. CDR1 SGHAT and CDR2 FQNNGV come from the germline V gene. CDR3 sequence reads: CASSLDSGGAETQYF. CDR3 DNA: TGTGCCAGCAGCTTAGATAGCGGGGGGGCCGAGACCCAGTACTTC. Full variable domain (rest looked up from reference TRBV11-2 and TRBJ2-5): EAGVAQSPRYKIIEKRQSVAFWCNPISGHATLYWYQQILGQGPKLLIQFQNNGVVDDSQLPKDRFSAERLKGVDSTLKIQPAKLEDSAVYLCASSLDSGGAETQYFGPGTRLLVL.

V and J are TRBV25-1 and TRBJ1-4; D uncertain. The CDR3 spans 15 residues. Trimming removed 1 base at V and 7 bases at J, with 13 bases between. Germline values: CDR1 MGHDK, CDR2 SYGVNS. This CDR3 reads CASSESRLRGEKLFF. The CDR3, as DNA: TGTGCCAGCAGTGAATCTCGACTTCGGGGTGAAAAACTGTTTTTT.